This T cell receptor beta chain was sequenced in a study of T cell responses to AZD1222 COVID-19 vaccine. Points from the study as a whole: Only after the peak T cell response were repertoires sampled. Elevations in Spike-specific TCR breadth and depth followed administration of two AZD1222 doses.

As to this clone: Antigen specificity is unknown.

Between the trimmed V and J ends, which lost 5 bases and 5 bases, there was a span of 7 bases. This CDR3 contains 11 residues. The germline V gene encodes CDR1 DFQATT and CDR2 SNEGSKA (reference sequence). Assay used: immunoSEQ multiplex PCR; TCRdb lists only in-frame clones, some missing. This table holds 20,000 to 25,000 clones, roughly 80% found once. The receptor was isolated from an adult in good health. The chain uses TRBV20-1 and TRBJ1-5; D not resolved. The sample in question was peripheral blood, obtained on day 0 of AZD1222 vaccination. This CDR3 is CSAVRDQPQHF. The CDR3 region has the DNA TGCAGTGCTGTTAGGGATCAGCCCCAGCATTTT.